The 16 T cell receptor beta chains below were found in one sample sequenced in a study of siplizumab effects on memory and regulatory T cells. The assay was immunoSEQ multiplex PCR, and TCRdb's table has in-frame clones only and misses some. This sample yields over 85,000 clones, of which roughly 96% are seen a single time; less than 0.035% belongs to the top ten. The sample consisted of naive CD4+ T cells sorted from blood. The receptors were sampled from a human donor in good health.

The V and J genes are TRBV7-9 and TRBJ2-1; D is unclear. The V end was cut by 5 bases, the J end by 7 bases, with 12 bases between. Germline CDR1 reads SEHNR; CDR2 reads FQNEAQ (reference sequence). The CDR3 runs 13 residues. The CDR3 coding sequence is TGTGCCAGCAGCAAGAACTCCATTAATGAGCAGTTCTTC. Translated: CASSKNSINEQFF.

CDR3 in DNA: TGTGCCAGTAGTGTGTCCGTAGTTAGCTCCTATAATTCACCCCTCCACTTT. It is translated as CASSVSVVSSYNSPLHF. The chain is built from TRBV19 and TRBJ1-6; D unresolved. Trimming removed 5 bases at V and 0 bases at J, with 14 bases between. In germline, CDR1 is LNHDA, CDR2 SQIVND (reference sequence). This CDR3 contains 17 residues.

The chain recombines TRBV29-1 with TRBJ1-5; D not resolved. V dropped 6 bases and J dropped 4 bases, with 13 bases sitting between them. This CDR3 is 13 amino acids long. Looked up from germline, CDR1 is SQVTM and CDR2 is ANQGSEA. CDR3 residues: CSVTDGYNQPQHF. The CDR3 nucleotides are TGCAGCGTCACGGACGGATATAATCAGCCCCAGCATTTT.

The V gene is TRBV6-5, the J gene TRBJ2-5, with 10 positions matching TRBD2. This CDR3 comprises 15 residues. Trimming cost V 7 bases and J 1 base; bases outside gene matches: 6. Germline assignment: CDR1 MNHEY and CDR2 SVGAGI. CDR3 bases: TGTGCCAGCACCCAGCGGGGGGGGAGCCAAGAGACCCAGTACTTC. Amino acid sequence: CASTQRGGSQETQYF.

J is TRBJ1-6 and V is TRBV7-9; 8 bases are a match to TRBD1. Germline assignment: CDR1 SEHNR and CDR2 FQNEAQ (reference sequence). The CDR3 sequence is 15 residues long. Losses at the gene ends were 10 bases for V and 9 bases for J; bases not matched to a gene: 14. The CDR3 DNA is TGTGCCACCTTGGAGGGACAGGTGGGGGGTTCACCCCTCCACTTT. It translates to CATLEGQVGGSPLHF.

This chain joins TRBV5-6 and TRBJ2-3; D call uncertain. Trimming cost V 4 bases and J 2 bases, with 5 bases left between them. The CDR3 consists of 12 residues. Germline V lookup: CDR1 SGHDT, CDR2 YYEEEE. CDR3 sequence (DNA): TGTGCCAGCAGCGGAGCCACAGATACGCAGTATTTT. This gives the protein CASSGATDTQYF.

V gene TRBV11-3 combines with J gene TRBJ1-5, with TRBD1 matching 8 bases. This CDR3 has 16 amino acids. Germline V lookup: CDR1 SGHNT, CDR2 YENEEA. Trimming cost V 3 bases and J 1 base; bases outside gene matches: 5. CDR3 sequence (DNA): TGTGCCAGCAGCTTGGACAGGGCAGACAGCAATCAGCCCCAGCATTTT. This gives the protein CASSLDRADSNQPQHF.

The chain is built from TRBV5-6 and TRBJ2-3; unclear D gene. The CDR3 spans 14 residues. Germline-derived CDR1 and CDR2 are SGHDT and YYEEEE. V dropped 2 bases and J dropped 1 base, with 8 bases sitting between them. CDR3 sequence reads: CASSFKRGTDTQYF. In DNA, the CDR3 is TGTGCCAGCAGCTTCAAAAGGGGCACAGATACGCAGTATTTT.

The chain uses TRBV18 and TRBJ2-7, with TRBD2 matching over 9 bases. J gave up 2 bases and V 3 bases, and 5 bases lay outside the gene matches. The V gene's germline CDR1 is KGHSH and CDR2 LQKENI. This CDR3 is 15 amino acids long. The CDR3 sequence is CASSPQGGGAYEQYF. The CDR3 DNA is TGTGCCAGCTCACCCCAGGGCGGGGGGGCCTACGAGCAGTACTTC.

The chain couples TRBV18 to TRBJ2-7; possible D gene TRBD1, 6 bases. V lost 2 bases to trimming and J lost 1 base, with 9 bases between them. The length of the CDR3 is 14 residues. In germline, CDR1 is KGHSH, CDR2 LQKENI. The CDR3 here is CASSPIGQSYEQYF. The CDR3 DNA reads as TGTGCCAGCTCACCAATTGGACAGTCCTACGAGCAGTACTTC.

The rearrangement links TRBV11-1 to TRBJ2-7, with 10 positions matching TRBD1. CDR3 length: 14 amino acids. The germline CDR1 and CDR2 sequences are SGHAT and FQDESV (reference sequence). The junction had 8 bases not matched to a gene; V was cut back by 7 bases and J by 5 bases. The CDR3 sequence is CASTPRQGADEQYF. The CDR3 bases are TGTGCCAGCACCCCTCGACAGGGGGCGGACGAGCAGTACTTC. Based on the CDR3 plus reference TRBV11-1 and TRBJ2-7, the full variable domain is EAEVAQSPRYKITEKSQAVAFWCDPISGHATLYWYRQILGQGPELLVQFQDESVVDDSQLPKDRFSAERLKGVDSTLKIQPAELGDSAMYLCASTPRQGADEQYFGPGTRLTVT.

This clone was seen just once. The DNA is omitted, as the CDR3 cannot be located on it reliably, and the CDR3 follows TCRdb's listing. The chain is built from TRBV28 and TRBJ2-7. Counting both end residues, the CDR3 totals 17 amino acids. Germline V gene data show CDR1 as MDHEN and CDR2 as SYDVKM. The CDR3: CASSSSRPGTDLNEQYF.

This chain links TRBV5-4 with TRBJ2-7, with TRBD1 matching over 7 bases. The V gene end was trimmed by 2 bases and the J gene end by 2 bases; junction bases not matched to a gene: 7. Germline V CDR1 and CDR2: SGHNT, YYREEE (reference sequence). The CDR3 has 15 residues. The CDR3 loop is CASSFPDRATYEQYF. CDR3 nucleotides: TGTGCCAGCAGCTTTCCCGACAGGGCCACCTACGAGCAGTACTTC. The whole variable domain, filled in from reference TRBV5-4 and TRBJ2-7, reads ETGVTQSPTHLIKTRGQQVTLRCSSQSGHNTVSWYQQALGQGPQFIFQYYREEENGRGNFPPRFSGLQFPNYSSELNVNALELDDSALYLCASSFPDRATYEQYFGPGTRLTVT.

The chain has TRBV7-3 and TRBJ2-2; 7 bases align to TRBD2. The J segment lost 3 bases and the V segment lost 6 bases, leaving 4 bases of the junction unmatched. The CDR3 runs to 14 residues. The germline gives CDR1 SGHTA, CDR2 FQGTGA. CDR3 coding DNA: TGTGCCAGCAGAAGCGGACTAGACACCGGGGAGCTGTTTTTT. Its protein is CASRSGLDTGELFF.

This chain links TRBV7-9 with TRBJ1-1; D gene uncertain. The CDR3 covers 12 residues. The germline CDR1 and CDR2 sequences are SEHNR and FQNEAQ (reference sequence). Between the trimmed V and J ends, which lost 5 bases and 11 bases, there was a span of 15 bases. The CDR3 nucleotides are TGTGCCAGCAGCCCGAATGGTGAGAGGGCTTTCTTT. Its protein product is CASSPNGERAFF.

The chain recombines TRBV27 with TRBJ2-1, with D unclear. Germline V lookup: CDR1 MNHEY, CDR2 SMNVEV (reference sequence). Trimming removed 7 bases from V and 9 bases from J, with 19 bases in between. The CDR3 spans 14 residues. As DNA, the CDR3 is TGTGCCAGCACCCCCGGGCCCCGAGTCAGTGAGCAGTTCTTC. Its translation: CASTPGPRVSEQFF.